Presented here are 11 T cell receptor beta chains from one specimen sequenced in a study of cytomegalovirus exposure and HLA in healthy donors. The PCR made use of 60 Vbeta and 13 Jbeta primers. TCRdb's copy holds only in-frame clones and misses some; the assay was immunoSEQ multiplex PCR. The sample has 85,000 to 100,000 clones; more than 75% are singletons. The sample comprised PBMCs. These receptors came from a human donor in good health.

CDR3 in amino acids: CASSFYRLAGGLTGEQYF. The DNA of the CDR3 is TGTGCCAGCAGTTTTTATCGACTAGCGGGAGGGCTTACGGGAGAGCAGTACTTC. V is TRBV27 and J is TRBJ2-5; 14 bases agree with TRBD2. V was clipped by 3 bases and J by 11 bases; unmatched bases: 17. The germline CDR1 and CDR2 sequences are MNHEY and SMNVEV (reference sequence). CDR3 length: 18 residues.

The J gene is TRBJ1-4, the V gene TRBV9; a possible D gene is TRBD1 (5 bases). Trimming left V 0 bases short and J 0 bases short, with 6 bases between. Germline assignment: CDR1 SGDLS and CDR2 YYNGEE. This CDR3 has 15 residues. This CDR3 is CASSVGTTTNEKLFF. As DNA, the CDR3 is TGTGCCAGCAGCGTAGGGACAACAACTAATGAAAAACTGTTTTTT.

The rearrangement joins TRBV7-2 to TRBJ1-4; D uncertain. The germline V and J ends were trimmed by 5 bases and 4 bases, with 8 bases remaining between them. Germline V gene data show CDR1 as SGHTA and CDR2 as FQGNSA. The CDR3 is 13 residues long. The CDR3 DNA is TGTGCCAGCAGCGCGGCCCATAATGAAAAACTGTTTTTT. Amino acids: CASSAAHNEKLFF.

This sequence joins TRBV9 and TRBJ2-1, with 7 bases that match TRBD1. The germline CDR1 and CDR2 sequences are SGDLS and YYNGEE. CDR3 length equals 16 residues. Losses at the gene ends were 4 bases for V and 6 bases for J; bases not matched to a gene: 13. The DNA of the CDR3 is TGTGCCAGCAGCCCCAGGGGGAACCCTGCGGCCAATGAGCAGTTCTTC. It is translated as CASSPRGNPAANEQFF.

The chain combines TRBV19 with TRBJ2-2; no firm D call. The CDR3 contains 14 residues. V was shortened by 5 bases and J by 0 bases, with 7 bases between the two germline ends. Germline CDR1 and CDR2: LNHDA and SQIVND (reference sequence). CDR3 residues: CASSSVPNTGELFF. CDR3 nucleotide sequence: TGTGCCAGTAGTTCGGTTCCGAACACCGGGGAGCTGTTTTTT.

The V call is TRBV27, the J call TRBJ2-7; 8 nucleotides align to TRBD1. With V trimmed by 5 bases and J by 5 bases, 5 bases remained unmatched. CDR3 length: 13 amino acids. Germline values: CDR1 MNHEY, CDR2 SMNVEV (reference sequence). In DNA form, the CDR3 reads TGTGCCAGCAGTACACGACAGGGGAACGAGCAGTACTTC. Translated, it gives CASSTRQGNEQYF.

The CDR3 sequence: CASSSKGQVFNQPQHF. The CDR3 nucleotides read TGTGCCAGCAGTTCAAAGGGACAGGTCTTCAATCAGCCCCAGCATTTT. The chain joins TRBV6-6 to TRBJ1-5, with 8 positions matching TRBD1. This CDR3 comprises 16 residues. Per the germline V gene, CDR1 is MNHNY and CDR2 is SVGAGI (reference sequence). V lost 4 bases to trimming and J lost 3 bases; unmatched junction nucleotides: 8.

This rearrangement joins TRBV19 to TRBJ1-3, with TRBD1 matching over 7 bases. V lost 5 bases, J lost 4 bases, and 8 bases stayed unmatched. Germline V gene data show CDR1 as LNHDA and CDR2 as SQIVND (reference sequence). This CDR3 contains 15 residues. Here the CDR3 DNA reads TGTGCCAGTAGTGAGGGGGCCCGAGGAGGAAACACCATATATTTT. Its protein product is CASSEGARGGNTIYF.

The chain couples TRBV5-1 to TRBJ2-1, with 7 positions matching TRBD2. CDR3 length equals 17 residues. Germline CDR1 SGHRS, CDR2 YFSETQ. With V trimmed by 5 bases and J by 7 bases, 18 bases remained unmatched. CDR3 sequence: CASSSSHGAAGVNEQFF. The CDR3 coding sequence is TGCGCCAGCAGTTCCTCACATGGTGCGGCGGGAGTAAATGAGCAGTTCTTC.

The CDR3 sequence is CASGQGVYEQYF. The CDR3 DNA follows: TGTGCCAGTGGACAGGGCGTCTACGAGCAGTACTTC. V gene TRBV19 combines with J gene TRBJ2-7, with 8 bases identical to TRBD1. The CDR3 loop spans 12 amino acids. The ends lost 8 bases at V and 3 bases at J; junction bases unmatched: 3. Germline V gives CDR1 LNHDA, CDR2 SQIVND (reference sequence).

The rearrangement links TRBV9 to TRBJ2-6; 7 bases are a match to TRBD2. The CDR3 spans 16 residues. Germline CDR1 and CDR2: SGDLS and YYNGEE. Germline trimming cut 3 bases from V and 2 bases from J; bases unmatched to any gene: 5. For the CDR3, the DNA is TGTGCCAGCAGCGCGGGAGGACGCCCTGGGGCCAACGTCCTGACTTTC. As protein: CASSAGGRPGANVLTF.